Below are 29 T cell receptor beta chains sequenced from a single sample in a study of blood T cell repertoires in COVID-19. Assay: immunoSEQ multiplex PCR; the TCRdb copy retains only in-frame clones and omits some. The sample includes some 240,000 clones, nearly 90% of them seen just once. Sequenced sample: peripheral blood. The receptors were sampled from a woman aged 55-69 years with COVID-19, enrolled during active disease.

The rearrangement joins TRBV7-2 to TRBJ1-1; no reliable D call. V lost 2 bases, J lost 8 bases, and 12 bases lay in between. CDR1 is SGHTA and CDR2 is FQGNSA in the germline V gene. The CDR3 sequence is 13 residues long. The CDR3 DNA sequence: TGTGCCAGCAGCTTACGGGTCTCAAAGGAAGCTTTCTTT. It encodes CASSLRVSKEAFF.

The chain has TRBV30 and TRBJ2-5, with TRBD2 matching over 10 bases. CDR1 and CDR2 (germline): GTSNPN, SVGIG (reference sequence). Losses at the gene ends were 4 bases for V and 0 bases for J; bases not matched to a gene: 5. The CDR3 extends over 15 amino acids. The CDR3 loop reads CAWKLAGTYQETQYF. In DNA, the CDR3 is TGTGCCTGGAAACTAGCGGGGACGTACCAAGAGACCCAGTACTTC.

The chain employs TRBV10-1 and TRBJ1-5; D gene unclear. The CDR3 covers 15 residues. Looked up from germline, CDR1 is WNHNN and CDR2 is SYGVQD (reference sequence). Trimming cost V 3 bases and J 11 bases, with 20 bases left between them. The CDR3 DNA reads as TGCGCCAGCAGTGACTACAGCCGTTTGTTCGTAACCCAGCATTTT. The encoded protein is CASSDYSRLFVTQHF.

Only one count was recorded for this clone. CDR3 DNA: TGTGCCAGCAGCCCACAGGGGTCCGGGGAGCTGTTTTTT. As protein: CASSPQGSGELFF. The chain couples TRBV13 to TRBJ2-2; 7 bases match TRBD1. The length of the CDR3 is 13 residues. Trimming cost V 5 bases and J 6 bases; bases outside gene matches: 3. The germline CDR1 and CDR2 sequences are PRHDT and FYEKMQ (reference sequence).

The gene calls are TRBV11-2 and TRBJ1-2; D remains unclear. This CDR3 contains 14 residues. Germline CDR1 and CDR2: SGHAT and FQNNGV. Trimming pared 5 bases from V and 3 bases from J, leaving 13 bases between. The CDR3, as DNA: TGTGCCAGCAGCCCACCTTCCGGGGACTATGGCTACACCTTC. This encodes CASSPPSGDYGYTF. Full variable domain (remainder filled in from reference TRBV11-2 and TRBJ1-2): EAGVAQSPRYKIIEKRQSVAFWCNPISGHATLYWYQQILGQGPKLLIQFQNNGVVDDSQLPKDRFSAERLKGVDSTLKIQPAKLEDSAVYLCASSPPSGDYGYTFGSGTRLTVV.

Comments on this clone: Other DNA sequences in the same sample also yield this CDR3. CDR3 loop: CASSRTGYEQYF. In nucleotides, the CDR3 is TGTGCCAGCAGCCGGACAGGCTACGAGCAGTACTTC. The chain links TRBV7-9 to TRBJ2-7; 7 bases map to TRBD1. The CDR3 is 12 residues long. Germline CDR1 is SEHNR and CDR2 is FQNEAQ (reference sequence). V lost 5 bases to trimming and J lost 3 bases; unmatched junction nucleotides: 1. Looking up the rest from reference TRBV7-9 and TRBJ2-7 gives the full variable domain: DTGVSQNPRHKITKRGQNVTFRCDPISEHNRLYWYRQTLGQGPEFLTYFQNEAQLEKSRLLSDRFSAERPKGSFSTLEIQRTEQGDSAMYLCASSRTGYEQYFGPGTRLTVT.

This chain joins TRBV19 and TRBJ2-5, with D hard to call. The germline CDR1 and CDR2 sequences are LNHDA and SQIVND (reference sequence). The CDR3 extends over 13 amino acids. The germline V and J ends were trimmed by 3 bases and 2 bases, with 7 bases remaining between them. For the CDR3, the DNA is TGTGCCAGTAGTATGGTCAGTCAAGAGACCCAGTACTTC. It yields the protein CASSMVSQETQYF.

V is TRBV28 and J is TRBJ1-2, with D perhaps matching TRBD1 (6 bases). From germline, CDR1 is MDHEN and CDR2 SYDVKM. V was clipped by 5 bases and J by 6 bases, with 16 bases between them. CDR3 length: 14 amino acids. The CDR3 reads CASSPWGGVHGYTF. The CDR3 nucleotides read TGTGCCAGCAGTCCGTGGGGGGGCGTCCATGGCTACACCTTC.

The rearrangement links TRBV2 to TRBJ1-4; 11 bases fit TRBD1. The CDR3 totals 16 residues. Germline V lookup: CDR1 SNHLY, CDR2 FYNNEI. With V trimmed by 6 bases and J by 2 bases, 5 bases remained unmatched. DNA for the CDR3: TGTGCCAGCAGCGTTGGACAGGGGGCCACTAATGAAAAACTGTTTTTT. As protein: CASSVGQGATNEKLFF.

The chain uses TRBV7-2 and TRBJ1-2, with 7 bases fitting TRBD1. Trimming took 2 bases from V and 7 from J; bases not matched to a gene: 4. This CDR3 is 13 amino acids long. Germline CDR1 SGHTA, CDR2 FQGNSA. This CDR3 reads CASSLKGAAGYTF. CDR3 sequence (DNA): TGTGCCAGCAGCTTAAAGGGGGCGGCTGGCTACACCTTC. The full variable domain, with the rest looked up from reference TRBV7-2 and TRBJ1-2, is GAGVSQSPSNKVTEKGKDVELRCDPISGHTALYWYRQSLGQGLEFLIYFQGNSAPDKSGLPSDRFSAERTGGSVSTLTIQRTQQEDSAVYLCASSLKGAAGYTFGSGTRLTVV.

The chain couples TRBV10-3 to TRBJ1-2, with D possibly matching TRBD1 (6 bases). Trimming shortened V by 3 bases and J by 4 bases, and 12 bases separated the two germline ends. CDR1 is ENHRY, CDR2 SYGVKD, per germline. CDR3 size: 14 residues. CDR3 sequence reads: CAISDEQGGYGYTF. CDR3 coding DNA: TGTGCCATCAGTGACGAACAGGGTGGCTATGGCTACACCTTC.

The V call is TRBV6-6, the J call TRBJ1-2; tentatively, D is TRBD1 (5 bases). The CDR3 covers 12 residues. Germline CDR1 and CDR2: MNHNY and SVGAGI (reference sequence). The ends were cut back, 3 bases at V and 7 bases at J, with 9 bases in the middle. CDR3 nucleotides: TGTGCCAGCAGTTATCAGGGTGGTGGCTACACCTTC. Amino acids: CASSYQGGGYTF.

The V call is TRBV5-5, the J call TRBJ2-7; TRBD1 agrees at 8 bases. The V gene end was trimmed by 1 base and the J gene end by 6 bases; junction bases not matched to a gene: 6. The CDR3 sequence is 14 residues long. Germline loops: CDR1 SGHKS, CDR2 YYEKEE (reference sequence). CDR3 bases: TGTGCCAGCAGCTTGTCCCAGGGGGCCCTCGAGCAGTACTTC. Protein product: CASSLSQGALEQYF.

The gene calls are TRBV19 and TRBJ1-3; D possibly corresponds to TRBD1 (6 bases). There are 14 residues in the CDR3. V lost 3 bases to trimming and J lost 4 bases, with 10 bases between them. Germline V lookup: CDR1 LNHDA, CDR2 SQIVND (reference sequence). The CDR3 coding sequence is TGTGCCAGTAGTATTACAGGGATCGGAAACACCATATATTTT. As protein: CASSITGIGNTIYF.

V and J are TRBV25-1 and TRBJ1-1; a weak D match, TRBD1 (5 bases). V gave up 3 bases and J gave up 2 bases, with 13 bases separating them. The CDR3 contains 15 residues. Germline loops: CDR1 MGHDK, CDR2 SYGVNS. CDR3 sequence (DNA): TGTGCCAGCAGTGATATATTACAGGTTAACACTGAAGCTTTCTTT. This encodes CASSDILQVNTEAFF.

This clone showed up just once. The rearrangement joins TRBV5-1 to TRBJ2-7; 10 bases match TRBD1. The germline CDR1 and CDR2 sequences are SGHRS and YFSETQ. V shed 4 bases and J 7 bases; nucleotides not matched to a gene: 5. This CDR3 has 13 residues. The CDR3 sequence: CASSLGGQGEQYF. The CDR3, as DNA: TGCGCCAGCAGCCTGGGGGGACAGGGGGAGCAGTACTTC.

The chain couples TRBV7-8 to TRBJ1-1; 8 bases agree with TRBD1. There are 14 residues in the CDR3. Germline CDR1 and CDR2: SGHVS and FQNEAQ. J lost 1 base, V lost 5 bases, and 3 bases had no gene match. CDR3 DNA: TGTGCCAGCAGCGCCAGGGGGCGGAACACTGAAGCTTTCTTT. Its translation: CASSARGRNTEAFF.

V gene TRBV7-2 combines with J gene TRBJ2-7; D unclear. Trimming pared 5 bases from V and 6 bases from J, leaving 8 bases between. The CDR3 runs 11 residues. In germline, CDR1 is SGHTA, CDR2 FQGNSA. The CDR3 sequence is CASSPSVEQYF. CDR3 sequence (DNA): TGTGCCAGCAGCCCTTCTGTCGAGCAGTACTTC.

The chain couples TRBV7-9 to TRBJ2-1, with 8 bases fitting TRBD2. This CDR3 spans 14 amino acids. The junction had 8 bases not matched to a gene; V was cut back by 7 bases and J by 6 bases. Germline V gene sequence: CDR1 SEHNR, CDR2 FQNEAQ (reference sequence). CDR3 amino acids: CASTKSGGLNEQFF. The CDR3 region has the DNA TGTGCCAGCACCAAGAGCGGGGGCCTCAATGAGCAGTTCTTC.

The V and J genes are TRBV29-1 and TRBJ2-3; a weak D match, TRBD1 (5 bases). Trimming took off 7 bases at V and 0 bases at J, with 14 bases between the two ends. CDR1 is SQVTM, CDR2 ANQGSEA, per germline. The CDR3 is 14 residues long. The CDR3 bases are TGCAGCGCTGAGACAGACCTTAGCACAGATACGCAGTATTTT. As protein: CSAETDLSTDTQYF.

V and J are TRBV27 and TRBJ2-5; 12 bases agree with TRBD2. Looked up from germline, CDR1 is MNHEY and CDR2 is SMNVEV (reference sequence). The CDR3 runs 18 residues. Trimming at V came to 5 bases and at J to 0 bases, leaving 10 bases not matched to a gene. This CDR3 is CASSAPARLAGDQETQYF. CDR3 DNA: TGTGCCAGCAGTGCCCCGGCTCGACTAGCGGGAGACCAAGAGACCCAGTACTTC.

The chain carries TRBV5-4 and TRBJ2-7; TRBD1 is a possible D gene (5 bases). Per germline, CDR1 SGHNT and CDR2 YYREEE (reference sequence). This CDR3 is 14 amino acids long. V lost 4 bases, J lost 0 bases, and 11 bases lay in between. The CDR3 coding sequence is TGTGCCAGCAGCCCGGATCAGGGCTCCTACGAGCAGTACTTC. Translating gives CASSPDQGSYEQYF.

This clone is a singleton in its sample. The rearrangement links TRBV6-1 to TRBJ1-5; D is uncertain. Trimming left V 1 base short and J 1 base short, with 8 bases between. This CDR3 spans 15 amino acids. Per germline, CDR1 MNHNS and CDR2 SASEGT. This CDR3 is CASSEGSVSNQPQHF. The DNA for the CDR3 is TGTGCCAGCAGTGAAGGGTCAGTGAGCAATCAGCCCCAGCATTTT.

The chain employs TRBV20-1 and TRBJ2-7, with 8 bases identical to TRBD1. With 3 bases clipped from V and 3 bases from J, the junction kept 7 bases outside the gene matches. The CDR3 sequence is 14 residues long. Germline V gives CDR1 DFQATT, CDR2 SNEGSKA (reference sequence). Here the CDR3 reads CSASPPTGGYEQYF. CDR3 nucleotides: TGCAGTGCTAGTCCCCCTACAGGGGGCTACGAGCAGTACTTC.

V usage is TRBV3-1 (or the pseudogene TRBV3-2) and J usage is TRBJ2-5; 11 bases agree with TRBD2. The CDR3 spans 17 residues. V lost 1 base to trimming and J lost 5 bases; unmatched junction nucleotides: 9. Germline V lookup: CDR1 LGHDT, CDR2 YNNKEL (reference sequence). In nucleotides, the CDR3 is TGTGCCAGCAGCCAAGGAAAACTAGCGGGGGTTTTTGAGACCCAGTACTTC. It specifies CASSQGKLAGVFETQYF.

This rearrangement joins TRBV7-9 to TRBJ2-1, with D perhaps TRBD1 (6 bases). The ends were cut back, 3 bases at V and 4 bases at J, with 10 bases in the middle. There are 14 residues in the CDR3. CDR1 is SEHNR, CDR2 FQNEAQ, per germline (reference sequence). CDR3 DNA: TGTGCCAGCAGCTTTACCGGACAGTACAATGAGCAGTTCTTC. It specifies CASSFTGQYNEQFF.

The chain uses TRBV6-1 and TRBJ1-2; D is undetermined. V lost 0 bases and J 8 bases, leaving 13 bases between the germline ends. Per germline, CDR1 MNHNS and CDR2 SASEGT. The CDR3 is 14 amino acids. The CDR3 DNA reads TGTGCCAGCAGTGAAGCGGGGTCCTCGGGAGGCTACACCTTC. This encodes CASSEAGSSGGYTF.

The CDR3 loop reads CASSHARGLQISGNTIYF. The CDR3 DNA reads TGCGCCAGCAGCCATGCGCGTGGGTTACAGATCTCTGGAAACACCATATATTTT. The rearrangement links TRBV4-1 to TRBJ1-3, with unresolved D. CDR3 length equals 18 residues. CDR1 MGHRA and CDR2 YSYEKL come from the germline V gene. The germline V and J ends were trimmed by 3 bases and 0 bases, with 18 bases remaining between them.

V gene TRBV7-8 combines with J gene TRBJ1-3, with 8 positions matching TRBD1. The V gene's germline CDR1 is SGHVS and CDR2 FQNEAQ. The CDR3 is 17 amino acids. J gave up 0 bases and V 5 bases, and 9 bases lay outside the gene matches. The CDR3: CASSGPGQALSGNTIYF. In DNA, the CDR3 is TGTGCCAGCAGCGGTCCGGGACAGGCTCTCTCTGGAAACACCATATATTTT.